Listed here are 19 T cell receptor beta chains from one sample, sequenced in a study of OX40 agonist ivuxolimab in advanced cancers. The data were produced by immunoSEQ multiplex PCR, yet TCRdb's version contains in-frame clones alone and is incomplete. Here the sample spans more than 70,000 clones, about four fifths being singletons. Here the sequenced sample was CD4+ or CD8+ T cells sorted from blood, taken in a trial of the OX40 agonist ivuxolimab. The source is an adult with an advanced solid tumor such as melanoma, head and neck, liver or kidney cancer.

The chain carries TRBV6-1 and TRBJ2-3; maybe TRBD2 (5 bases). Trimming stripped 3 bases from V and 0 bases from J, with 10 bases between. Germline values: CDR1 MNHNS, CDR2 SASEGT. CDR3 length: 15 amino acids. CDR3 residues: CASSESRTSTDTQYF. The CDR3 DNA reads as TGTGCCAGCAGTGAGAGTAGGACTAGCACAGATACGCAGTATTTT.

The chain couples TRBV14 to TRBJ2-3; either TRBD1 or TRBD2 may fit D (5 bases each). V was trimmed by 2 bases and J by 3 bases, leaving 21 bases between them. CDR3 size: 18 residues. Looked up from germline, CDR1 is SGHDN and CDR2 is FVKESK. The DNA of the CDR3 is TGTGCCAGCAGCCAATTGCCAGGTCGTGGGTGGGGGACAGATACGCAGTATTTT. Amino acid sequence: CASSQLPGRGWGTDTQYF.

The CDR3 bases are TGCGCCAGCAGCCGGGACAGGGTACAGTTCTTC. Protein sequence: CASSRDRVQFF. The chain employs TRBV4-1 and TRBJ2-1; 9 nucleotides align to TRBD1. CDR3 length: 11 amino acids. Germline V gene sequence: CDR1 MGHRA, CDR2 YSYEKL. Trimming cost V 4 bases and J 13 bases; bases outside gene matches: 2.

This clone came up once. This chain links TRBV15 with TRBJ1-1; D gene unclear. The length of the CDR3 is 14 residues. Germline lookup yields CDR1 LNHNV and CDR2 YYDKDF (reference sequence). The V end lost 1 base, the J end lost 1 base, and 7 bases lay between the germline ends. The CDR3 reads CATSRGHANTEAFF. Here the CDR3 DNA reads TGTGCCACCAGCAGAGGACATGCGAACACTGAAGCTTTCTTT.

This clone has more than one count but fewer than ten. The gene calls are TRBV6-6 and TRBJ1-3; no firm D call. Trimming took 8 bases from V and 0 from J, leaving 8 bases between them. There are 13 residues in the CDR3. Germline lookup yields CDR1 MNHNY and CDR2 SVGAGI (reference sequence). CDR3 loop: CASAVSSGNTIYF. The CDR3 DNA is TGTGCCAGCGCGGTCAGCTCTGGAAACACCATATATTTT.

The rearrangement links TRBV5-4 to TRBJ2-3; the match to TRBD2 covers 7 bases. Trimming cost V 1 base and J 1 base; bases outside gene matches: 6. The V gene's germline CDR1 is SGHNT and CDR2 YYREEE (reference sequence). The CDR3 extends over 16 amino acids. The CDR3 sequence: CASSLSGGRRTDTQYF. The CDR3 DNA is TGTGCCAGCAGCTTGTCGGGGGGTCGGCGCACAGATACGCAGTATTTT.

The CDR3, as DNA: TGCAGAGCGGGGACCCCTTATGGCTACACCTTC. This codes for CRAGTPYGYTF. V and J are TRBV20-1 and TRBJ1-2, with a possible D match to TRBD1 (5 bases). The CDR3 consists of 11 residues. In germline, CDR1 is DFQATT, CDR2 SNEGSKA (reference sequence).

The rearrangement links TRBV4-1 to TRBJ1-2; the D is unclear. Germline CDR1 is MGHRA and CDR2 is YSYEKL. Trimming took off 0 bases at V and 3 bases at J, with 8 bases between the two ends. The CDR3 is 14 residues long. The CDR3 here is CASSQDSQYYGYTF. DNA of the CDR3: TGCGCCAGCAGCCAAGATAGCCAGTACTATGGCTACACCTTC.

The CDR3 DNA is TGTGCCAGCAGCTTCAACCGGGACAGGGGATATGGCTACACCTTC. Its protein product is CASSFNRDRGYGYTF. The gene calls are TRBV11-2 and TRBJ1-2, with TRBD1 identical over 10 bases. Germline lookup yields CDR1 SGHAT and CDR2 FQNNGV. This CDR3 has 15 amino acids. V was pared by 3 bases and J by 5 bases, with 6 bases of the junction left unmatched.

This clone occurred once. The rearrangement uses TRBV6-6 and TRBJ1-3; D not certain. The CDR3 has 14 residues. Germline CDR1 MNHNY, CDR2 SVGAGI (reference sequence). V lost 7 bases and J 0 bases, leaving 10 bases between the germline ends. DNA for the CDR3: TGTGCCAGCACCGGACTTGGCTCTGGAAACACCATATATTTT. Its protein product is CASTGLGSGNTIYF.

The J gene is TRBJ2-3, the V gene TRBV23-1; D gene uncertain. TRBV23-1 counts as an open reading frame of uncertain function. The germline V and J ends were trimmed by 3 bases and 3 bases, with 4 bases remaining between them. The CDR3 is made up of 12 amino acids. The CDR3 region is CASSQPTDTQYF. CDR3 DNA sequence: TGCGCCAGCAGTCAGCCGACAGATACGCAGTATTTT.

The chain uses TRBV7-9 and TRBJ2-1; 10 bases match TRBD1. This CDR3 has 16 residues. The J segment lost 8 bases and the V segment lost 4 bases, leaving 11 bases of the junction unmatched. Germline values: CDR1 SEHNR, CDR2 FQNEAQ (reference sequence). Written as DNA, the CDR3 is TGTGCCAGCAGCTCGACGCGGACAGGGGGTGTCGATGAGCAGTTCTTC. It specifies CASSSTRTGGVDEQFF. The full variable domain, with the rest looked up from reference TRBV7-9 and TRBJ2-1, is DTGVSQNPRHKITKRGQNVTFRCDPISEHNRLYWYRQTLGQGPEFLTYFQNEAQLEKSRLLSDRFSAERPKGSFSTLEIQRTEQGDSAMYLCASSSTRTGGVDEQFFGPGTRLTVL.

This sequence joins TRBV5-8 and TRBJ2-3; D gene ambiguous. Germline loops: CDR1 SGHTS, CDR2 YDEGEE. V was trimmed by 2 bases and J by 2 bases, leaving 15 bases between them. This CDR3 spans 16 amino acids. The CDR3 DNA follows: TGTGCCAGCAGCTTCCGACTCGCCCCCGTCACAGATACGCAGTATTTT. Amino acid sequence: CASSFRLAPVTDTQYF. Drawing the rest from reference TRBV5-8 and TRBJ2-3, the complete variable domain is EAGVTQSPTHLIKTRGQQATLRCSPISGHTSVYWYQQALGLGLQFLLWYDEGEERNRGNFPPRFSGRQFPNYSSELNVNALELEDSALYLCASSFRLAPVTDTQYFGPGTRLTVL.

The chain is built from TRBV19 and TRBJ1-5; D unresolved. The ends were cut back, 4 bases at V and 1 base at J, with 14 bases in the middle. The CDR3 loop spans 16 amino acids. Germline V gives CDR1 LNHDA, CDR2 SQIVND (reference sequence). The CDR3 region is CASSRDGQVSNQPQHF. The CDR3, as DNA: TGTGCCAGTAGTAGGGATGGGCAAGTCAGCAATCAGCCCCAGCATTTT.

The chain has TRBV27 and TRBJ2-3; 9 nucleotides align to TRBD1. Germline CDR1 and CDR2: MNHEY and SMNVEV (reference sequence). V lost 6 bases, J lost 2 bases, and 3 bases stayed unmatched. The CDR3 length is 14 residues. CDR3 in amino acids: CASRRDRVTDTQYF. DNA for the CDR3: TGTGCCAGCAGGCGGGACAGGGTCACAGATACGCAGTATTTT.

The gene calls are TRBV13 and TRBJ2-3; D gene unclear. The V gene lost 6 bases and the J gene lost 1 base, with 8 bases spanning the gap. This CDR3 is 13 amino acids long. Germline-derived CDR1 and CDR2 are PRHDT and FYEKMQ (reference sequence). The CDR3 nucleotides read TGTGCCAGCAGTCCTAGACGCACAGATACGCAGTATTTT. Amino acids: CASSPRRTDTQYF. The full variable domain, its missing parts supplied by reference TRBV13 and TRBJ2-3, is AAGVIQSPRHLIKEKRETATLKCYPIPRHDTVYWYQQGPGQDPQFLISFYEKMQSDKGSIPDRFSAQQFSDYHSELNMSSLELGDSALYFCASSPRRTDTQYFGPGTRLTVL.

This clone was found once. The chain's CDR3 is CASSSRDRGYEQYF. The CDR3 DNA follows: TGTGCCAGTAGTAGTCGGGACAGGGGCTACGAGCAGTACTTC. The chain links TRBV19 to TRBJ2-7; 10 bases line up with TRBD1. Trimming took 4 bases from V and 3 from J; bases not matched to a gene: 3. The CDR3 consists of 14 residues. In germline, CDR1 is LNHDA, CDR2 SQIVND (reference sequence). The full variable domain, in which reference TRBV19 and TRBJ2-7 provide the parts outside the CDR3, is DGGITQSPKYLFRKEGQNVTLSCEQNLNHDAMYWYRQDPGQGLRLIYYSQIVNDFQKGDIAEGYSVSREKKESFPLTVTSAQKNPTAFYLCASSSRDRGYEQYFGPGTRLTVT.

The chain uses TRBV27 and TRBJ2-3, with D tentatively TRBD2 (5 bases). Per germline, CDR1 MNHEY and CDR2 SMNVEV (reference sequence). This CDR3 is 14 amino acids long. The germline V and J ends were trimmed by 5 bases and 0 bases, with 9 bases remaining between them. CDR3 residues: CASSGLRSTDTQYF. The CDR3, as DNA: TGTGCCAGCAGTGGACTGAGAAGCACAGATACGCAGTATTTT.

The V gene is TRBV6-5, the J gene TRBJ1-4; D is uncertain. From germline, CDR1 is MNHEY and CDR2 SVGAGI. CDR3 size: 15 residues. Trimming stripped 6 bases from V and 7 bases from J, with 18 bases between. The CDR3 reads CASSHVRQDLEKLFF. In DNA form, the CDR3 reads TGTGCCAGCAGCCACGTTCGGCAGGACCTTGAAAAACTGTTTTTT.